These 32 T cell receptor beta chains came from one sample sequenced in a study of cytomegalovirus exposure and HLA in healthy donors. Primers: 60 Vbeta forward and 13 Jbeta reverse. Libraries were prepared by immunoSEQ multiplex PCR; TCRdb keeps only in-frame clonotypes and omits some of them. Of 110,000 to 150,000 clones listed, 60% to 85% are singletons. Sequencing input: PBMCs. These receptors all stem from a young man in good health and CMV-seronegative.

The chain links TRBV5-4 to TRBJ2-1; 12 nucleotides line up with TRBD2. The trim removed 2 bases at V and 3 bases at J, leaving 6 bases unmatched. The CDR3 covers 17 residues. CDR1 is SGHNT and CDR2 is YYREEE in the germline V gene (reference sequence). This CDR3 is CASSLGTSGLFYNEQFF. The CDR3 DNA reads as TGTGCCAGCAGCTTAGGGACTAGCGGGTTATTCTACAATGAGCAGTTCTTC.

This clone has just one count. Other DNA sequences from this sample encode an identical CDR3 as well. The chain couples TRBV28 to TRBJ1-1; TRBD1 might be the D (6 bases). The germline CDR1 and CDR2 sequences are MDHEN and SYDVKM. CDR3 length equals 15 residues. Trimming cost V 1 base and J 3 bases, with 12 bases left between them. The CDR3 DNA is TGTGCCAGCAGTTTATCCGGGGAGGGGGACACTGAAGCTTTCTTT. It is translated as CASSLSGEGDTEAFF. The variable domain in full, with the rest retrieved from reference TRBV28 and TRBJ1-1, is DVKVTQSSRYLVKRTGEKVFLECVQDMDHENMFWYRQDPGLGLRLIYFSYDVKMKEKGDIPEGYSVSREKKERFSLILESASTNQTSMYLCASSLSGEGDTEAFFGQGTRLTVV.

J is TRBJ2-7 and V is TRBV19, with 9 bases lining up with TRBD1. The CDR3 covers 15 residues. Germline trimming cut 4 bases from V and 2 bases from J; bases unmatched to any gene: 6. Germline V gives CDR1 LNHDA, CDR2 SQIVND (reference sequence). The CDR3 loop reads CASSTGRTGAYEQYF. The DNA of the CDR3 is TGTGCCAGTAGTACGGGTAGGACAGGGGCCTACGAGCAGTACTTC.

This chain uses TRBV28 with TRBJ2-7; possible D gene TRBD1, 5 bases. The CDR3 consists of 13 residues. V was trimmed by 6 bases and J by 0 bases, leaving 9 bases between them. Germline V gene lookup returns CDR1 MDHEN and CDR2 SYDVKM. In nucleotides, the CDR3 is TGTGCCAGCAGGACAGCAACCTCCTACGAGCAGTACTTC. This sequence encodes CASRTATSYEQYF.

The rearrangement uses TRBV9 and TRBJ1-1; a weak D match, TRBD1 (6 bases). V gave up 4 bases and J gave up 1 base, with 11 bases separating them. This CDR3 is built from 14 residues. Germline CDR1 is SGDLS and CDR2 is YYNGEE. The CDR3 bases are TGTGCCAGCAGCTTAACAGGGCAGAACACTGAAGCTTTCTTT. This translates into CASSLTGQNTEAFF. Full variable domain (missing parts from reference TRBV9 and TRBJ1-1): DSGVTQTPKHLITATGQRVTLRCSPRSGDLSVYWYQQSLDQGLQFLIQYYNGEERAKGNILERFSAQQFPDLHSELNLSSLELGDSALYFCASSLTGQNTEAFFGQGTRLTVV.

This rearrangement joins TRBV6-5 to TRBJ2-5; a weak D match, TRBD1 (5 bases). This CDR3 has 16 amino acids. V shed 4 bases and J shed 2 bases, with 17 bases lying between them. CDR1 and CDR2 (germline): MNHEY, SVGAGI. The CDR3 loop is CASSSPSRAAQETQYF. CDR3 sequence (DNA): TGTGCCAGCAGTTCCCCTTCCAGGGCTGCACAAGAGACCCAGTACTTC.

The chain has TRBV5-6 and TRBJ2-7; 7 bases map to TRBD1. V lost 2 bases to trimming and J lost 2 bases; unmatched junction nucleotides: 4. Germline lookup yields CDR1 SGHDT and CDR2 YYEEEE. This CDR3 region has 14 residues. CDR3 bases: TGTGCCAGCAGCTTAACGGGACAGACCTACGAGCAGTACTTC. Its translation is CASSLTGQTYEQYF. The full variable domain, with the rest looked up from reference TRBV5-6 and TRBJ2-7, is DAGVTQSPTHLIKTRGQQVTLRCSPKSGHDTVSWYQQALGQGPQFIFQYYEEEERQRGNFPDRFSGHQFPNYSSELNVNALLLGDSALYLCASSLTGQTYEQYFGPGTRLTVT.

This clone turned up a few times. This sequence joins TRBV19 and TRBJ1-2; D might be TRBD1 (6 bases). The CDR3 has 17 amino acids. CDR1 LNHDA and CDR2 SQIVND come from the germline V gene (reference sequence). Between the trimmed V and J ends, which lost 0 bases and 7 bases, there was a span of 21 bases. In DNA form, the CDR3 reads TGTGCCAGTAGTATAGATCCTCGACAGGCCGGTTATGGTGGCTACACCTTC. This encodes CASSIDPRQAGYGGYTF. Together with reference TRBV19 and TRBJ1-2, the CDR3 gives the full variable domain: DGGITQSPKYLFRKEGQNVTLSCEQNLNHDAMYWYRQDPGQGLRLIYYSQIVNDFQKGDIAEGYSVSREKKESFPLTVTSAQKNPTAFYLCASSIDPRQAGYGGYTFGSGTRLTVV.

The chain carries TRBV7-3 and TRBJ2-1; D is ambiguous. CDR1 SGHTA and CDR2 FQGTGA come from the germline V gene. Trimming removed 7 bases at V and 7 bases at J, with 14 bases between. This CDR3 has 13 amino acids. The DNA for the CDR3 is TGTGCCAGCACCCTGCCCGCGTTGAATGAGCAGTTCTTC. Its translation: CASTLPALNEQFF.

The CDR3 bases are TGCGCCAGCAGTGGTGCGCGGGACACCGGGGAGCTGTTTTTT. This translates into CASSGARDTGELFF. The gene calls are TRBV10-1 and TRBJ2-2; D possibly corresponds to TRBD2 (5 bases). The CDR3 length is 14 residues. V was clipped by 4 bases and J by 3 bases, with 9 bases between them. Germline CDR1 reads WNHNN; CDR2 reads SYGVQD (reference sequence).

The chain couples TRBV28 to TRBJ1-1; a weak D match, TRBD1 (6 bases). Trimming took 6 bases from V and 3 from J, leaving 11 bases between them. The CDR3 length is 13 residues. The V gene's germline CDR1 is MDHEN and CDR2 SYDVKM. The CDR3 DNA reads TGTGCCAGCAGGGACAGACTCGACACTGAAGCTTTCTTT. It translates to CASRDRLDTEAFF.

On this clone itself: This sample also contains other DNA sequences that code for the same CDR3. The chain has TRBV6-5 and TRBJ1-1; 8 bases agree with TRBD1. J was trimmed by 8 bases and V by 2 bases; bases with no gene match: 4. Per the germline V gene, CDR1 is MNHEY and CDR2 is SVGAGI. CDR3 length: 13 residues. The CDR3 DNA reads as TGTGCCAGCAGTTACAAACGGGACAGGGAAGCTTTCTTT. Protein product: CASSYKRDREAFF.

The chain is built from TRBV5-1 and TRBJ1-2, with D hard to call. CDR1 and CDR2 from the germline V gene are SGHRS and YFSETQ. The CDR3 spans 15 residues. Trimming took off 4 bases at V and 4 bases at J, with 17 bases between the two ends. The CDR3 is CASSPTGEVGYGYTF. CDR3 coding DNA: TGCGCCAGCAGCCCTACCGGTGAGGTGGGCTATGGCTACACCTTC.

V and J are TRBV6-5 and TRBJ2-3, with D maybe TRBD2 (6 bases). CDR3 size: 14 residues. Germline CDR1 and CDR2: MNHEY and SVGAGI. V was cut by 6 bases and J by 1 base, with 11 bases left in between. In nucleotides, the CDR3 is TGTGCCAGCAGACCCGGGACTGGCACAGATACGCAGTATTTT. The encoded protein is CASRPGTGTDTQYF.

The genes are TRBV7-9 and TRBJ2-1, with TRBD2 identical over 9 bases. This CDR3 comprises 15 residues. The junction had 7 bases not matched to a gene; V was cut back by 4 bases and J by 6 bases. The germline CDR1 and CDR2 sequences are SEHNR and FQNEAQ (reference sequence). CDR3 sequence: CASSYRGRAPNEQFF. The DNA of the CDR3 is TGTGCCAGCAGCTACCGCGGGAGGGCGCCCAATGAGCAGTTCTTC.

This clone was observed a single time. V is TRBV9 and J is TRBJ2-3; D ambiguous. The length of the CDR3 is 11 residues. The germline V gene encodes CDR1 SGDLS and CDR2 YYNGEE. The V end was cut by 2 bases, the J end by 5 bases, with 3 bases between. Written as DNA, the CDR3 is TGTGCCAGCAGCGTCGGAGATACGCAGTATTTT. It yields the protein CASSVGDTQYF.

The chain uses TRBV12-5 and TRBJ1-1, with D perhaps TRBD1 (5 bases). The CDR3 runs to 19 residues. The germline V and J ends were trimmed by 1 base and 0 bases, with 21 bases remaining between them. The V gene's germline CDR1 is LGHNT and CDR2 FRNRAP. For the CDR3, the DNA is TGTGCTAGTGGTTTGGACCCTTGGACAAGGGAACAGGTGAACACTGAAGCTTTCTTT. Protein sequence: CASGLDPWTREQVNTEAFF.

This clone occurred once. Other DNA sequences in the sample encode the same CDR3. The rearrangement uses TRBV6-1 and TRBJ1-1; tentatively, D is TRBD1 (5 bases). V was trimmed by 4 bases and J by 5 bases, leaving 8 bases between them. The CDR3 has 12 residues. From germline, CDR1 is MNHNS and CDR2 SASEGT. In DNA form, the CDR3 reads TGTGCCAGCAGTGTGGGGGGAACTGAAGCTTTCTTT. This encodes CASSVGGTEAFF.

The chain links TRBV9 to TRBJ1-2; D is perhaps TRBD1 (5 bases). The CDR3 extends over 15 amino acids. Germline CDR1 and CDR2: SGDLS and YYNGEE. Deletions cut 0 bases from V and 3 bases from J, with 12 bases between. Here the CDR3 reads CASSVVVPGDYGYTF. CDR3 nucleotide sequence: TGTGCCAGCAGCGTAGTTGTTCCGGGGGACTATGGCTACACCTTC.

This clone appeared once. This chain links TRBV7-9 with TRBJ1-5, with 7 bases matching TRBD1. The germline CDR1 and CDR2 sequences are SEHNR and FQNEAQ (reference sequence). This CDR3 region has 15 residues. The J segment lost 3 bases and the V segment lost 1 base, leaving 3 bases of the junction unmatched. In DNA, the CDR3 is TGTGCCAGCAGCTTAGGGACAGGACTCAATCAGCCCCAGCATTTT. This gives the protein CASSLGTGLNQPQHF.

This rearrangement joins TRBV20-1 to TRBJ1-2; possibly TRBD1 for D (5 bases). The germline V gene has CDR1 DFQATT and CDR2 SNEGSKA (reference sequence). The CDR3 consists of 10 residues. V was cut by 3 bases and J by 10 bases, with 9 bases left in between. This chain's CDR3 is CSARGPDYTF. In nucleotides, the CDR3 is TGCAGTGCTAGGGGGCCCGACTACACCTTC.

The chain links TRBV7-2 to TRBJ2-7; D ambiguous. Trimming removed 4 bases at V and 6 bases at J, with 10 bases between. Germline V CDR1 and CDR2: SGHTA, FQGNSA. The CDR3 covers 12 residues. The DNA for the CDR3 is TGTGCCAGCAGCTATCGAATGAGCGAGCAGTACTTC. As protein: CASSYRMSEQYF.

This clone is a singleton in its sample. The chain links TRBV7-3 to TRBJ2-3; 11 bases are shared with TRBD2. The V segment lost 0 bases and the J segment 1 base; nucleotides outside the gene matches: 3. Germline values: CDR1 SGHTA, CDR2 FQGTGA. There are 17 residues in the CDR3. The CDR3 loop is CASSLTSGGAGTDTQYF. The CDR3 DNA sequence: TGTGCCAGCAGCTTAACTAGCGGGGGGGCAGGCACAGATACGCAGTATTTT.

This clone came up once. This sequence joins TRBV10-1 and TRBJ2-2; TRBD2 matches 7 bases. V shed 0 bases, J shed 3 bases, and the junction held 1 base outside the gene matches. This CDR3 region has 15 residues. The V gene's germline CDR1 is WNHNN and CDR2 SYGVQD (reference sequence). CDR3 in amino acids: CASSESGGDTGELFF. The CDR3, as DNA: TGCGCCAGCAGTGAGTCGGGGGGGGACACCGGGGAGCTGTTTTTT.

The J gene is TRBJ2-5, the V gene TRBV5-6, with 9 bases aligning to TRBD1. This CDR3 has 13 amino acids. Germline V gene data show CDR1 as SGHDT and CDR2 as YYEEEE. The junction had 4 bases not matched to a gene; V was cut back by 5 bases and J by 5 bases. CDR3 nucleotides: TGTGCCAGCAGGGGGACAGGGCGGGAGACCCAGTACTTC. Amino acids: CASRGTGRETQYF.

The chain combines TRBV6-5 with TRBJ2-2; D ambiguous. The CDR3 runs to 14 residues. Trimming removed 0 bases from V and 6 bases from J, with 8 bases in between. The germline CDR1 and CDR2 sequences are MNHEY and SVGAGI. The CDR3 DNA reads as TGTGCCAGCAGTTACTCGAGGCTCTCCGGGGAGCTGTTTTTT. Translating it yields CASSYSRLSGELFF.

This chain connects TRBV6-5 to TRBJ2-3, with D possibly TRBD1 on 5 matching bases. CDR1 and CDR2 from the germline V gene are MNHEY and SVGAGI. V gave up 0 bases and J gave up 6 bases, with 7 bases separating them. There are 13 residues in the CDR3. The CDR3 reads CASSYSTADTQYF. The CDR3 nucleotides read TGTGCCAGCAGTTACTCGACAGCCGATACGCAGTATTTT.

The chain carries TRBV4-1 and TRBJ2-7; TRBD2 matches at 7 bases. Germline V gene lookup returns CDR1 MGHRA and CDR2 YSYEKL. CDR3 size: 18 residues. The J segment lost 1 base and the V segment lost 0 bases, leaving 12 bases of the junction unmatched. Here the CDR3 reads CASSQDSPTSRPSYEQYF. The CDR3 DNA reads as TGCGCCAGCAGCCAAGATTCCCCGACTAGCAGGCCTTCCTACGAGCAGTACTTC.

This chain uses TRBV11-2 with TRBJ2-2; TRBD1 matches at 7 bases. Trimming took 3 bases from V and 4 from J; bases not matched to a gene: 8. Germline CDR1 SGHAT, CDR2 FQNNGV. The CDR3 has 16 amino acids. The DNA for the CDR3 is TGTGCCAGCAGCTTCTCGGGACAGAGGGGCACCGGGGAGCTGTTTTTT. Its protein is CASSFSGQRGTGELFF.

The rearrangement joins TRBV29-1 to TRBJ2-7; 9 nucleotides match TRBD2. The CDR3 is made up of 14 amino acids. Germline V lookup: CDR1 SQVTM, CDR2 ANQGSEA. Trimming took 4 bases from V and 6 from J; bases not matched to a gene: 10. CDR3 nucleotide sequence: TGCAGCGTTGGGCCAGCGGGAGCGGGGGGCGAGCAGTACTTC. Translated, it gives CSVGPAGAGGEQYF.

A few counts support this clone. In DNA, the CDR3 is TGTGCCAGCAGCCTAGGACAGGGGGCGTCGTTTGAGCAGTACTTC. Translation: CASSLGQGASFEQYF. V and J are TRBV4-2 and TRBJ2-7; TRBD1 agrees at 11 bases. This CDR3 is built from 15 residues. J lost 7 bases, V lost 4 bases, and 9 bases had no gene match. Germline V CDR1 and CDR2: LGHNA, YNFKEQ.

The chain recombines TRBV28 with TRBJ2-7; 7 bases match TRBD1. Trimming removed 2 bases from V and 3 bases from J; junction bases left unmatched: 4. This CDR3 is 14 amino acids long. From germline, CDR1 is MDHEN and CDR2 SYDVKM. The CDR3 spells CASSLSAGGYEQYF. The CDR3 DNA is TGTGCCAGCAGTTTAAGCGCAGGGGGCTACGAGCAGTACTTC.